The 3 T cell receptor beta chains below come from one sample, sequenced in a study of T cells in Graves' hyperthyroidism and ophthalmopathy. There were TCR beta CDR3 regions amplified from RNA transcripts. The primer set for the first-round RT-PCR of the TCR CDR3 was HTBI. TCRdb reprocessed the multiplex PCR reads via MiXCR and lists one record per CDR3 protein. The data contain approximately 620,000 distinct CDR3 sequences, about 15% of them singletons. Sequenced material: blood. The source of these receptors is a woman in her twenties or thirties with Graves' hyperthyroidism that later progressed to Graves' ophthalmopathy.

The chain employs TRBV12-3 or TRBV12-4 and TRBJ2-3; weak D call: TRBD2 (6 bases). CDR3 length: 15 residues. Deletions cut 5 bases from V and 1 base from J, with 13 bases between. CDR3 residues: CASSLTGLRTDTQYF. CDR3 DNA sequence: TGTGCCAGCAGTCTGACGGGACTCCGCACAGATACGCAGTATTTT.

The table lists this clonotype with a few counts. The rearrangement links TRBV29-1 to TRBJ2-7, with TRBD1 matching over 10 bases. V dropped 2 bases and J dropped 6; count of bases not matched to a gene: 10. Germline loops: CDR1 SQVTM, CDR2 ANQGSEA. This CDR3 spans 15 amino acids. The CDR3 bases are TGCAGCGTTGAACCTTGGGACAGGGGCAGGGGCGAGCAGTACTTC. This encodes CSVEPWDRGRGEQYF.

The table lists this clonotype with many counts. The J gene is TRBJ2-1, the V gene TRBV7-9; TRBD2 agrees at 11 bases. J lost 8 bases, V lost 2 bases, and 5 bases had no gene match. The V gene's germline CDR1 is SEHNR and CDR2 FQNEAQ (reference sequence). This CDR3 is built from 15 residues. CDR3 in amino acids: CASSLTTSGSYEQFF. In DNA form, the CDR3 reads TGTGCCAGCAGCTTAACAACTAGCGGGAGCTATGAGCAGTTCTTC.